This TCR beta chain emerged from a study of T cells in Graves' hyperthyroidism and ophthalmopathy. General study results and limits: In blood, most of the thyroid clonotypes expanded above 0.001 were also present.

Any patient presenting with uncontrolled infection, other autoimmune disease, pregnancy or lactation was left out. The diagnoses drew upon clinical symptoms, serum thyroxine and TRAb, thyroid ultrasound and orbital computed tomography. Fresh peripheral blood, 9.5 to 10 ml of it, supplied the PBMCs. As for this clonotype: The antigen is undetermined. The junction departs from the called germline gene at one end, perhaps through a read error.

Germline V gives CDR1 MNHEY, CDR2 SMNVEV (reference sequence). CDR3 length: 17 residues. Amplified TCR beta CDR3 regions derived from RNA transcripts. A set of HTBI primers served as the primers for a first-round RT-PCR of the TCR CDR3. From the multiplex PCR reads, TCRdb called clonotypes with MiXCR, one entry per CDR3 protein. The sample shows approximately 400,000 distinct CDR3 sequences, about an eighth of them seen only once. The sample consisted of blood. This clonotype originated in a man aged 50 or older with Graves' ophthalmopathy. The chain uses TRBV27 and TRBJ2-7; 9 bases line up with TRBD2. CDR3 residues: CASSLRAPSGVLYKQYF. The CDR3 nucleotides read TGTGCCAGCAGTCTCCGTGCGCCTAGCGGGGTGCTCTACAAGCAGTACTTC.